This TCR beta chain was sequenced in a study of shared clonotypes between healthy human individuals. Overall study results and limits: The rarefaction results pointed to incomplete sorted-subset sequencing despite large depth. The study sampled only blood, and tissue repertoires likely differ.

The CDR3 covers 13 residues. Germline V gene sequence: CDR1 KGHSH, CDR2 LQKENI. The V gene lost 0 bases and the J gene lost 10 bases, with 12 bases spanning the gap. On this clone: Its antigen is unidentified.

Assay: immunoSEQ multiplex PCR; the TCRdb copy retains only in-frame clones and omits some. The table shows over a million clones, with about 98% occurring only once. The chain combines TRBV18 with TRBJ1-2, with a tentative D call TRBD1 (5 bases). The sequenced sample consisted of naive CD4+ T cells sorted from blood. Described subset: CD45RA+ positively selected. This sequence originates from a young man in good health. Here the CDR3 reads CASSPPTVKVYTF. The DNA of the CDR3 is TGTGCCAGCTCACCACCGACAGTCAAAGTCTACACCTTC.